Below are 13 T cell receptor beta chains sequenced from a single sample in a study of CD8+ T cells in alopecia areata. Sequencing templates came from extracted RNA that was reverse transcribed into cDNA. The table came from immunoSEQ multiplex PCR; TCRdb's copy has only in-frame clones and leaves some out. The sample yields 150,000 to 200,000 clones, roughly 60% seen once. Treatment in this sample: oral pan-JAK inhibitor, 5-10 mg twice daily. The specimen was CD4+ T cells sorted from blood, collected at week 24, from a patient treated with tofacitinib. These receptors were collected from a human donor with alopecia areata.

This chain links TRBV4-1 with TRBJ2-1; 10 nucleotides align to TRBD1. The V gene's germline CDR1 is MGHRA and CDR2 YSYEKL. With 1 base clipped from V and 7 bases from J, the junction kept 4 bases outside the gene matches. The CDR3 covers 15 residues. CDR3 nucleotides: TGCGCCAGCAGCCAAGTTCGGGACAGGGGAAATGAGCAGTTCTTC. Translation: CASSQVRDRGNEQFF.

The CDR3 DNA reads as TGTGCCAGCAGCTTTAGAGGGCCCGGGGCCAACGTCCTGACTTTC. This gives the protein CASSFRGPGANVLTF. The chain employs TRBV7-2 and TRBJ2-6, with D possibly being TRBD2 (5 bases). CDR1 SGHTA and CDR2 FQGNSA come from the germline V gene. This CDR3 region has 15 residues. The ends were cut back, 3 bases at V and 4 bases at J, with 10 bases in the middle. Complete variable domain (other parts from reference TRBV7-2 and TRBJ2-6): GAGVSQSPSNKVTEKGKDVELRCDPISGHTALYWYRQSLGQGLEFLIYFQGNSAPDKSGLPSDRFSAERTGGSVSTLTIQRTQQEDSAVYLCASSFRGPGANVLTFGAGSRLTVL.

The chain carries TRBV7-2 and TRBJ2-1; D is ambiguous. The CDR3 runs 15 residues. V lost 0 bases and J lost 1, with 7 bases in between. Germline CDR1 reads SGHTA; CDR2 reads FQGNSA. The CDR3 nucleotides read TGTGCCAGCAGCTTAGCGATTGGTTCCTACAATGAGCAGTTCTTC. It yields the protein CASSLAIGSYNEQFF.

The genes are TRBV5-1 and TRBJ2-1; D perhaps matches TRBD1 (5 bases). Trimming stripped 0 bases from V and 9 bases from J, with 10 bases between. This CDR3 has 13 amino acids. Per the germline V gene, CDR1 is SGHRS and CDR2 is YFSETQ. CDR3 protein: CASSLVGQGEQFF. The DNA for the CDR3 is TGCGCCAGCAGCTTGGTTGGGCAGGGTGAGCAGTTCTTC. The whole variable domain, remainder taken from reference TRBV5-1 and TRBJ2-1, is KAGVTQTPRYLIKTRGQQVTLSCSPISGHRSVSWYQQTPGQGLQFLFEYFSETQRNKGNFPGRFSGRQFSNSRSEMNVSTLELGDSALYLCASSLVGQGEQFFGPGTRLTVL.

This chain joins TRBV6-6 and TRBJ2-3; D might be TRBD1 (5 bases). The CDR3 covers 13 residues. The V gene's germline CDR1 is MNHNY and CDR2 SVGAGI (reference sequence). Between the trimmed V and J ends, which lost 4 bases and 6 bases, there was a span of 11 bases. For the CDR3, the DNA is TGTGCCAGCAGTTTCAGGGTAATCGATACGCAGTATTTT. Protein: CASSFRVIDTQYF.

The rearrangement links TRBV5-1 to TRBJ2-5; D remains ambiguous. V lost 4 bases, J lost 5 bases, and 9 bases lay in between. The germline CDR1 and CDR2 sequences are SGHRS and YFSETQ. The CDR3 contains 12 residues. The CDR3 nucleotides are TGCGCCAGCAGCCCCGGTGGGGAGACCCAGTACTTC. This translates into CASSPGGETQYF.

This clone appeared a single time. The chain carries TRBV5-1 and TRBJ1-1, with 7 bases lining up with TRBD1. CDR1 and CDR2 (germline): SGHRS, YFSETQ. V dropped 5 bases and J dropped 5; count of bases not matched to a gene: 9. CDR3 length: 14 residues. The chain's CDR3 is CASRPPGGGTEAFF. The CDR3 nucleotides are TGCGCCAGCAGGCCGCCAGGGGGTGGAACTGAAGCTTTCTTT.

On this clone itself: The sample contains more than one DNA sequence encoding this CDR3. The CDR3 DNA sequence: TGCAGTGCTAAAACAGGGAATGAGCAGTTCTTC. Amino acid sequence: CSAKTGNEQFF. The chain carries TRBV20-1 and TRBJ2-1; D may be TRBD1 (6 bases). Germline CDR1 is DFQATT and CDR2 is SNEGSKA (reference sequence). The CDR3 is 11 amino acids. Between the trimmed V and J ends, which lost 4 bases and 7 bases, there was a span of 8 bases.

The CDR3, as DNA: TGTGCCTGGAGTCTGAAACAGGGGGCTAATCAGCCCCAGCATTTT. Protein: CAWSLKQGANQPQHF. The rearrangement joins TRBV30 to TRBJ1-5; 9 bases fit TRBD1. This CDR3 is built from 15 residues. The V gene end was trimmed by 2 bases and the J gene end by 4 bases; junction bases not matched to a gene: 6. Looked up from germline, CDR1 is GTSNPN and CDR2 is SVGIG (reference sequence).

The V call is TRBV29-1, the J call TRBJ1-2, with D hard to call. CDR1 and CDR2 from the germline V gene are SQVTM and ANQGSEA. The V and J ends lost 7 bases and 8 bases respectively, with 14 bases between them. The CDR3 is 11 amino acids. CDR3 loop: CSGLSRRGYTF. The CDR3 bases are TGCAGCGGCCTCAGCAGGAGGGGCTACACCTTC.

DNA for the CDR3: TGTGCCAGCAACGTTCTTCAACAGGGGGTCACTGAAGCTTTCTTT. As protein: CASNVLQQGVTEAFF. The J gene is TRBJ1-1, the V gene TRBV27; 8 nucleotides match TRBD1. Germline CDR1 is MNHEY and CDR2 is SMNVEV (reference sequence). The CDR3 is 15 amino acids. With V trimmed by 7 bases and J by 4 bases, 11 bases remained unmatched.

This chain connects TRBV7-9 to TRBJ1-4; 8 positions agree with TRBD1. With 5 bases clipped from V and 7 bases from J, the junction kept 9 bases outside the gene matches. In germline, CDR1 is SEHNR, CDR2 FQNEAQ (reference sequence). The CDR3 is 15 amino acids. The CDR3 nucleotides are TGTGCCAGCAGCGCGTATGGGACAGGAGGTGAAAAACTGTTTTTT. It is translated as CASSAYGTGGEKLFF.

In this sample, this clone turned up a few times. The chain joins TRBV14 to TRBJ2-7; D is unresolved. Trimming cost V 6 bases and J 6 bases, with 21 bases left between them. The CDR3 consists of 15 residues. Germline CDR1 is SGHDN and CDR2 is FVKESK. CDR3 in amino acids: CASSQNKIRISEQYF. In DNA, the CDR3 is TGTGCCAGCAGTCAAAATAAGATTCGGATTTCCGAGCAGTACTTC.